This T cell receptor beta chain is drawn from a study of T cells in women clearing cervical HPV infection. The overall study: Blood came at first lesion visit for cases, post-clearance for controls.

This CDR3 is built from 14 residues. With V trimmed by 4 bases and J by 6 bases, 5 bases remained unmatched. Germline CDR1 reads KGHDR; CDR2 reads SFDVKD. Worth noting for this clone: The CDR3 goes on 3 residues after the read ends, and that part is filled in from the germline J gene.

The repertoire was sequenced with immunoSEQ multiplex PCR; TCRdb's copy has only in-frame clones and lacks some. The data include about 32,000 clones; the top ten clones carry about 6.1%. The sequenced material came from blood buffy coat. The receptor comes from a woman aged 18-69 years with a cervical HPV16 infection that either progressed to CIN3+ or cleared (not recorded which). The rearrangement joins TRBV24-1 to TRBJ2-1, with 7 bases fitting TRBD2. The CDR3 DNA, read in part, is TGTGCCACCAGTGAGACGACTAGCCGCAATGAG. Translating gives CATSETTSRNE. In full, the CDR3 is CATSETTSRNEQFF.